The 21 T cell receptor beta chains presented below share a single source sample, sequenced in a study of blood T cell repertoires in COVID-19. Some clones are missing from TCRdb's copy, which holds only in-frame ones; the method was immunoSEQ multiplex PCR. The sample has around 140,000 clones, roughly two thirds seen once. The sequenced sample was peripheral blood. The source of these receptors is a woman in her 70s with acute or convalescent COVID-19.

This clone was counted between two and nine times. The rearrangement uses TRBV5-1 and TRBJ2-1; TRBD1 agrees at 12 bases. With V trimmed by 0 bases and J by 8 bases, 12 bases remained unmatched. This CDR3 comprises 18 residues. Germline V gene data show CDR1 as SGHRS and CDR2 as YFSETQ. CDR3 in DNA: TGCGCCAGCAGCTTGGGGCCGGGACAGGGGGCCCGGGGGGATGAGCAGTTCTTC. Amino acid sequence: CASSLGPGQGARGDEQFF.

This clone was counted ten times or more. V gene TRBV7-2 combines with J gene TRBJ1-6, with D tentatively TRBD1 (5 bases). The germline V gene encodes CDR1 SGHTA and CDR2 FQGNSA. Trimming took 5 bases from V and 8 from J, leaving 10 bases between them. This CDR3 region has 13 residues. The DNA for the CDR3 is TGTGCCAGCAGCGTCGACAGTTATTCACCCCTCCACTTT. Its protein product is CASSVDSYSPLHF.

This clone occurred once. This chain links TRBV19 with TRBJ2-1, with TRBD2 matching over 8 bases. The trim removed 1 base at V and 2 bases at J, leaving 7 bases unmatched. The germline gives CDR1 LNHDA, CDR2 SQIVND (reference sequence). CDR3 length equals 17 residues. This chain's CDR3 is CASSIGGSGAPYNEQFF. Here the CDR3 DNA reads TGTGCCAGTAGTATAGGGGGTAGCGGGGCCCCCTACAATGAGCAGTTCTTC.

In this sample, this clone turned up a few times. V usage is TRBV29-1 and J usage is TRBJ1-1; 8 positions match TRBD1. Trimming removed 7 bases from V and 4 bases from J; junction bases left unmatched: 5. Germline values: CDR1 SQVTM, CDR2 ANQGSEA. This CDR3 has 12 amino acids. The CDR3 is CSAGTGATEAFF. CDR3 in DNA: TGCAGCGCTGGGACAGGAGCCACTGAAGCTTTCTTT.

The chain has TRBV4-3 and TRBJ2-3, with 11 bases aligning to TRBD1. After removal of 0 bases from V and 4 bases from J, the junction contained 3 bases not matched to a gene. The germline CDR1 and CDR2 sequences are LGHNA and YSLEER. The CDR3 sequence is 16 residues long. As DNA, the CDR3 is TGCGCCAGCAGCCAAGATCCGGGACAGGGGGCAGATACGCAGTATTTT. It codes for CASSQDPGQGADTQYF.

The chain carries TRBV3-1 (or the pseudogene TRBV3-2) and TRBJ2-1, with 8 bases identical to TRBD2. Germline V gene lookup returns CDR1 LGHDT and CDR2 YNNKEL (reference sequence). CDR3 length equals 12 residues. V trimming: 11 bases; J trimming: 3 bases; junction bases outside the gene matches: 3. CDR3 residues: CAVAGLYNEQFF. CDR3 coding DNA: TGTGCCGTAGCGGGGCTCTACAATGAGCAGTTCTTC.

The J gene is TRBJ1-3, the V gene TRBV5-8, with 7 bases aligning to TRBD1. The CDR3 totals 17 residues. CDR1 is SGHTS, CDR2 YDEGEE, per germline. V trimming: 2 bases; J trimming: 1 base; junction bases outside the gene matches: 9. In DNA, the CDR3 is TGTGCCAGCAGCTTTCGACAGGGTCTAGGGTCTGGAAACACCATATATTTT. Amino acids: CASSFRQGLGSGNTIYF.

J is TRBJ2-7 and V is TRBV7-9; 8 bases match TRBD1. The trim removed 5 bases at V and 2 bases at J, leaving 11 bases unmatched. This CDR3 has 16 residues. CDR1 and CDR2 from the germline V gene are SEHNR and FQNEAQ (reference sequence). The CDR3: CASSPSTWDRPYEQYF. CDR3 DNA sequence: TGTGCCAGCAGCCCCTCTACATGGGACAGGCCCTACGAGCAGTACTTC.

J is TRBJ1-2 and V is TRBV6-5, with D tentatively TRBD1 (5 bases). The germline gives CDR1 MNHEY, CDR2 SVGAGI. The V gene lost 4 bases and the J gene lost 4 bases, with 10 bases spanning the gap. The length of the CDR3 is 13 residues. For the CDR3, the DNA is TGTGCCAGCAGTTCCTCGGGGGGCTATGGCTACACCTTC. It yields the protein CASSSSGGYGYTF.

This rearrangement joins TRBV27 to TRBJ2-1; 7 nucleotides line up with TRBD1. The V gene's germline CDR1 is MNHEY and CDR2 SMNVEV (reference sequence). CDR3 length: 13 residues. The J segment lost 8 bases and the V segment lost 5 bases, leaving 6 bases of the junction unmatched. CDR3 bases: TGTGCCAGCAGTGTAAGACAGGGCGATGAGCAGTTCTTC. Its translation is CASSVRQGDEQFF.

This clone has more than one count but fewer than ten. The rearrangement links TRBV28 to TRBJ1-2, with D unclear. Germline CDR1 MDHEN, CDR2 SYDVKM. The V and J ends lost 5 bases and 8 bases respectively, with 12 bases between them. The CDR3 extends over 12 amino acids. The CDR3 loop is CASSAREEGYTF. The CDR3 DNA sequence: TGTGCCAGCAGTGCGCGGGAAGAAGGCTACACCTTC.

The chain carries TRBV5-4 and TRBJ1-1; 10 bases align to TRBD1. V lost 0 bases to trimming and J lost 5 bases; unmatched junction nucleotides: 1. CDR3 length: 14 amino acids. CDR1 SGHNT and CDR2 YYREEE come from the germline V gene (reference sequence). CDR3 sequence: CASSLGDRGTEAFF. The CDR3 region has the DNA TGTGCCAGCAGCTTGGGGGACAGGGGAACTGAAGCTTTCTTT. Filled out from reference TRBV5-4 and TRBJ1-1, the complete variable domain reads ETGVTQSPTHLIKTRGQQVTLRCSSQSGHNTVSWYQQALGQGPQFIFQYYREEENGRGNFPPRFSGLQFPNYSSELNVNALELDDSALYLCASSLGDRGTEAFFGQGTRLTVV.

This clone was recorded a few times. CDR3 sequence reads: CSASGRNEQFF. DNA for the CDR3: TGCAGTGCTTCGGGGAGAAATGAGCAGTTCTTC. The chain links TRBV20-1 to TRBJ2-1, with D perhaps TRBD2 (5 bases). The CDR3 contains 11 residues. Germline V gene lookup returns CDR1 DFQATT and CDR2 SNEGSKA (reference sequence). Trimming left V 5 bases short and J 7 bases short, with 9 bases between.

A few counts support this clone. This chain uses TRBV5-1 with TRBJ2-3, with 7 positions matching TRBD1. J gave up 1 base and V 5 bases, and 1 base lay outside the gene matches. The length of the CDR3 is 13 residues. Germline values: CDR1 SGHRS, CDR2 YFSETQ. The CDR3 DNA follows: TGCGCCAGCAGTGACAGGGGCACAGATACGCAGTATTTT. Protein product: CASSDRGTDTQYF. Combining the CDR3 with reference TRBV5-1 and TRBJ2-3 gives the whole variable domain KAGVTQTPRYLIKTRGQQVTLSCSPISGHRSVSWYQQTPGQGLQFLFEYFSETQRNKGNFPGRFSGRQFSNSRSEMNVSTLELGDSALYLCASSDRGTDTQYFGPGTRLTVL.

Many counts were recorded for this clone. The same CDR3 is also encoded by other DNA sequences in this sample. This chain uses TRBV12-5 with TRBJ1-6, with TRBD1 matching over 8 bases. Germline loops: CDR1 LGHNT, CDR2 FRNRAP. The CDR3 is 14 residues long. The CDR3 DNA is TGTGAAACAATCCCGGGACAGGTGAATTCACCCCTCCACTTT. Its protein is CETIPGQVNSPLHF.

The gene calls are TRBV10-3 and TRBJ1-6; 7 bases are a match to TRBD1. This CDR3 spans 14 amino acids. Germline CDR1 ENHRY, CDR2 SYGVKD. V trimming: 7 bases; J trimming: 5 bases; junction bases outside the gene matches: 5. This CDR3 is CAITPDRNNSPLHF. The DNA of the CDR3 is TGTGCCATCACCCCGGACAGGAATAATTCACCCCTCCACTTT.

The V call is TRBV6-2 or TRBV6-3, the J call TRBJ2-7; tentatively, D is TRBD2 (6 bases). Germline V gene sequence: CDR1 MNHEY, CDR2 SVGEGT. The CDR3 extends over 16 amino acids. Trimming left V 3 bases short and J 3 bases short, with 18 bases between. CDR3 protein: CASSYPMEGAVYEQYF. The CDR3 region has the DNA TGTGCCAGCAGTTATCCTATGGAGGGAGCGGTCTACGAGCAGTACTTC.

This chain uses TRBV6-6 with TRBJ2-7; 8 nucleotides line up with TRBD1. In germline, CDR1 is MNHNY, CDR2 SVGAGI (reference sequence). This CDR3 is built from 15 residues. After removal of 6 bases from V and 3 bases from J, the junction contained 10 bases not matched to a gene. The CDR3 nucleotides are TGTGCCAGCAGATCCGCCGGGACAGGAGGCTACGAGCAGTACTTC. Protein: CASRSAGTGGYEQYF.

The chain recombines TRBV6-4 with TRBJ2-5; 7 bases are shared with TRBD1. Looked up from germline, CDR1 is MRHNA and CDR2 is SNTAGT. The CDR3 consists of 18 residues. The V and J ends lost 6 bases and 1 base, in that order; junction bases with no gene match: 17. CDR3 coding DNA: TGTGCCAGCAGAGGGACAGCCCTGGACAGCCCTTTCCAAGAGACCCAGTACTTC. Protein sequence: CASRGTALDSPFQETQYF.

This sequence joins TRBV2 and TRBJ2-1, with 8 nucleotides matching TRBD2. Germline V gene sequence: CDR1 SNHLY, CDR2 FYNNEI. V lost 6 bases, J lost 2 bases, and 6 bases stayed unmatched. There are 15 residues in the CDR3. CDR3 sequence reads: CASRLAGSTYNEQFF. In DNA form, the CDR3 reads TGTGCCAGCAGATTAGCGGGAAGTACCTACAATGAGCAGTTCTTC.

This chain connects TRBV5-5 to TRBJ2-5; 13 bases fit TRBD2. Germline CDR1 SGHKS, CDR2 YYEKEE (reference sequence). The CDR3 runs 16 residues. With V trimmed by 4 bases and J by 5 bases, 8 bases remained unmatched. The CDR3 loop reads CASSLRLAGGGETQYF. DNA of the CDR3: TGTGCCAGCAGCCTGCGACTAGCGGGGGGCGGGGAGACCCAGTACTTC.